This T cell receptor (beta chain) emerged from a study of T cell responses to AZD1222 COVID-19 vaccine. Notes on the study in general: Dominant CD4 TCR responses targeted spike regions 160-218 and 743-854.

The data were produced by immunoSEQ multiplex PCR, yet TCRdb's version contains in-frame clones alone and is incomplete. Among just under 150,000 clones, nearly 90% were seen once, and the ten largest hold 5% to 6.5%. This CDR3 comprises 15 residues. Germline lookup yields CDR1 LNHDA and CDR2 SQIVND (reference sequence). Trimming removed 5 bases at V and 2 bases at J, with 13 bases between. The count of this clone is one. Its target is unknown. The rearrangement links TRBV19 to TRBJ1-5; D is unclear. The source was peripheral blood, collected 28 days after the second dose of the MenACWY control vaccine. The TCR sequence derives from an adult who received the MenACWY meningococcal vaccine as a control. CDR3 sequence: CASSVTALGNQPQHF. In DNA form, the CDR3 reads TGTGCCAGTAGTGTTACGGCTTTGGGCAATCAGCCCCAGCATTTT.